This TCR beta chain appears in the sequencing data of a study of blood T cell repertoires in COVID-19. The wider study: Collection of acute and convalescent COVID-19 samples took place in the United States, Italy and Spain. In each case, the material was cDNA or gDNA derived from T cells, B-cell-depleted T cells, or PBMCs.

The CDR3 is 19 amino acids. Germline V gene sequence: CDR1 GTSNPN, CDR2 SVGIG (reference sequence). Germline trimming cut 4 bases from V and 1 base from J; bases unmatched to any gene: 12. In terms of age and location, participants ranged from about 18 to 90 years and lived in about 25 US areas. Per the original data handling: Amplification from reference gene primers served as the basis for estimated nucleated cell counts. Assay: immunoSEQ multiplex PCR; the TCRdb copy retains only in-frame clones and omits some. That table supplies the V and J calls and clone size; D and trimming were determined from the DNA. The data show under 450,000 clones, approximately 91% seen once.

This sequence originates from a woman aged 40 to 50 who had been exposed to COVID-19. V gene TRBV30 combines with J gene TRBJ2-2, with 13 bases identical to TRBD2. The material sequenced was PBMCs or T cells enriched from blood (not recorded which). This CDR3 is CAWTNIRTSGSRNTGELFF. The CDR3 coding sequence is TGTGCCTGGACCAACATTCGGACTAGCGGGAGTCGGAACACCGGGGAGCTGTTTTTT. Full variable domain (rest looked up from reference TRBV30 and TRBJ2-2): SQTIHQWPATLVQPVGSPLSLECTVEGTSNPNLYWYRQAAGRGLQLLFYSVGIGQISSEVPQNLSASRPQDRQFILSSKKLLLSDSGFYLCAWTNIRTSGSRNTGELFFGEGSRLTVL.